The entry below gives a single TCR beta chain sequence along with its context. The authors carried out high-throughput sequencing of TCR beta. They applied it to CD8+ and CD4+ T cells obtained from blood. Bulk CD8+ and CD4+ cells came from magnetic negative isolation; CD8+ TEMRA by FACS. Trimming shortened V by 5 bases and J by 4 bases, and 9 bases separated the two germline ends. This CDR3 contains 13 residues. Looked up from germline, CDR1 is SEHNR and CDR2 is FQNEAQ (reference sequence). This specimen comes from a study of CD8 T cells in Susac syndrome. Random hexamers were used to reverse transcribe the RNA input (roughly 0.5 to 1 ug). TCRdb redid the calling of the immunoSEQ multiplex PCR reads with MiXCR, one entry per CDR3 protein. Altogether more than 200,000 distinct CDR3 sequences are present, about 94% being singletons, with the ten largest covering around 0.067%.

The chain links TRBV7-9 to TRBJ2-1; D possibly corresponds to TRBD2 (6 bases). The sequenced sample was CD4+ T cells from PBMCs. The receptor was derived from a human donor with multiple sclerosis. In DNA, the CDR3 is TGTGCCAGCAGCGATAGCGGTTACAATGAGCAGTTCTTC. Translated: CASSDSGYNEQFF. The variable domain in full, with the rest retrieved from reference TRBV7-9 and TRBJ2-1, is DTGVSQNPRHKITKRGQNVTFRCDPISEHNRLYWYRQTLGQGPEFLTYFQNEAQLEKSRLLSDRFSAERPKGSFSTLEIQRTEQGDSAMYLCASSDSGYNEQFFGPGTRLTVL.